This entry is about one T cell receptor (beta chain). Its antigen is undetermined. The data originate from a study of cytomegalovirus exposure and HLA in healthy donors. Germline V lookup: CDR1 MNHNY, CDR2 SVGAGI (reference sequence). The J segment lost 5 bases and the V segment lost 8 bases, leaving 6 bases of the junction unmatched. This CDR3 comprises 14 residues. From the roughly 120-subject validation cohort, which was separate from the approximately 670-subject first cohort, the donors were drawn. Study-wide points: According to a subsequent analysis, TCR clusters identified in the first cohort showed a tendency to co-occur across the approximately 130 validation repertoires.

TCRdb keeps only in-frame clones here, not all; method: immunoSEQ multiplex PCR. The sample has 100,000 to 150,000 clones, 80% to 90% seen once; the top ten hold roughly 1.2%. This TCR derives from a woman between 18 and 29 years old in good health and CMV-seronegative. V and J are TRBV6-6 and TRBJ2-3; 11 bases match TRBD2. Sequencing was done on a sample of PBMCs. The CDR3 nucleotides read TGTGCCAGCCGTAGCGGGGGGGCAAGAGATACGCAGTATTTT. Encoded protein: CASRSGGARDTQYF.